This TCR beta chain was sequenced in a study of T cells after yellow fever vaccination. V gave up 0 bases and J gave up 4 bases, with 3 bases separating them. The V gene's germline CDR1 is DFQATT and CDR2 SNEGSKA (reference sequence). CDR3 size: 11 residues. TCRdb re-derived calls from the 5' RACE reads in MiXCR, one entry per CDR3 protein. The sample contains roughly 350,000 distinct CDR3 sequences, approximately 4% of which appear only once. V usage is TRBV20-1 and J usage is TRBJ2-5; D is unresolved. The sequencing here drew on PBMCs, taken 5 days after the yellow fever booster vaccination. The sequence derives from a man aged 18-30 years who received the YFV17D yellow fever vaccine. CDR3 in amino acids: CSARDRETQYF. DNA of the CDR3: TGCAGTGCTAGAGATCGAGAGACCCAGTACTTC.